One TCR beta chain is described in this entry. What it binds is not known. This specimen belongs to a study of OX40 agonist ivuxolimab in advanced cancers. The study, taken as a whole, reports: At 0.1 to 3.0 mg/kg, CD4+ and CD8+ blood T cells expanded clonally by week 6.

The protocol was immunoSEQ multiplex PCR, while the TCRdb copy is restricted to in-frame clones and leaves out a portion. This sample has around 59,000 clones, with around 86% found just once. V was shortened by 3 bases and J by 3 bases, with 14 bases between the two germline ends. Germline CDR1 SGHTA, CDR2 FQGNSA. The CDR3 has 15 amino acids. Sequencing used CD4+ or CD8+ T cells sorted from blood, obtained in a trial of the OX40 agonist ivuxolimab. The chain recombines TRBV7-2 with TRBJ1-2; D is uncertain. The clonotype was recovered from an adult with an advanced solid tumor such as melanoma, head and neck, liver or kidney cancer. The CDR3 DNA sequence: TGTGCCAGCAGCTTGTCGCCTGTAGAGGACTATGGCTACACCTTC. Translated, it gives CASSLSPVEDYGYTF.